These 27 T cell receptor beta chains came from one sample sequenced in a study of OX40 agonist ivuxolimab in advanced cancers. Sequenced by immunoSEQ multiplex PCR; TCRdb stores in-frame clones only, minus some. The sample records some 30,000 clones, about 83% being singletons. Sequenced material: CD4+ or CD8+ T cells sorted from blood, taken in a trial of the OX40 agonist ivuxolimab. The receptors derive from an adult with an advanced solid tumor such as melanoma, head and neck, liver or kidney cancer.

Comment on this clone: The identical CDR3 is also encoded by other nucleotide sequences in the sample. The rearrangement uses TRBV6-5 and TRBJ2-2; possibly TRBD1 for D (6 bases). The germline V and J ends were trimmed by 2 bases and 6 bases, with 7 bases remaining between them. This CDR3 comprises 13 residues. Germline V gene data show CDR1 as MNHEY and CDR2 as SVGAGI. Written as DNA, the CDR3 is TGTGCCAGCAGTTACGAGGGGGCCGGGGAGCTGTTTTTT. Its protein product is CASSYEGAGELFF.

This chain joins TRBV11-2 and TRBJ2-3; D possibly corresponds to TRBD2 (7 bases). The ends were cut back, 3 bases at V and 2 bases at J, with 21 bases in the middle. Germline V gene data show CDR1 as SGHAT and CDR2 as FQNNGV. This CDR3 is built from 18 residues. CDR3 protein: CASSLARQGRENTDTQYF. The CDR3 DNA follows: TGTGCCAGCAGCTTGGCTAGGCAGGGGCGGGAGAACACAGATACGCAGTATTTT.

V is TRBV19 and J is TRBJ1-5, with 7 bases aligning to TRBD1. The germline CDR1 and CDR2 sequences are LNHDA and SQIVND (reference sequence). The length of the CDR3 is 14 residues. After removal of 6 bases from V and 6 bases from J, the junction contained 8 bases not matched to a gene. CDR3 residues: CASRKGQRGQPQHF. CDR3 nucleotide sequence: TGTGCCAGTAGAAAGGGACAGAGGGGTCAGCCCCAGCATTTT.

This clone was seen only once. The rearrangement links TRBV15 to TRBJ2-7, with a weak D call TRBD1 (5 bases). With 0 bases removed from V and 2 bases from J, the gap between germline ends came to 8 bases. CDR1 is LNHNV and CDR2 is YYDKDF in the germline V gene (reference sequence). The CDR3 loop spans 14 amino acids. CDR3: CATSRDRVTYEQYF. In nucleotides, the CDR3 is TGTGCCACCAGCAGAGACAGGGTCACCTACGAGCAGTACTTC. Full variable domain (outside the CDR3, taken from reference TRBV15 and TRBJ2-7): DAMVIQNPRYQVTQFGKPVTLSCSQTLNHNVMYWYQQKSSQAPKLLFHYYDKDFNNEADTPDNFQSRRPNTSFCFLDIRSPGLGDTAMYLCATSRDRVTYEQYFGPGTRLTVT.

The sample holds one count of this clone. The rearrangement links TRBV4-2 to TRBJ2-5, with a tentative D call TRBD1 (6 bases). This CDR3 has 15 residues. CDR1 is LGHNA and CDR2 is YNFKEQ in the germline V gene. Trimming stripped 2 bases from V and 6 bases from J, with 16 bases between. CDR3 nucleotides: TGTGCCAGCAGCCAAAGTCTACAGGGAAGGCAGACCCAGTACTTC. Its protein is CASSQSLQGRQTQYF.

This chain connects TRBV5-1 to TRBJ2-1; 15 positions match TRBD2. Germline CDR1 SGHRS, CDR2 YFSETQ. The CDR3 loop spans 17 amino acids. V lost 0 bases to trimming and J lost 8 bases; unmatched junction nucleotides: 6. CDR3 bases: TGCGCCAGCAGCTTGGGTGGGACTAGCGGGAGGTACGATGAGCAGTTCTTC. Amino acid sequence: CASSLGGTSGRYDEQFF.

The chain uses TRBV4-1 and TRBJ2-5, with TRBD2 as a possible D gene (5 bases). The V gene's germline CDR1 is MGHRA and CDR2 YSYEKL. Trimming took off 2 bases at V and 6 bases at J, with 16 bases between the two ends. The CDR3 has 15 amino acids. The CDR3 sequence is CASSQRPGSGKTQYF. The CDR3 DNA reads as TGCGCCAGCAGCCAACGCCCGGGATCAGGAAAGACCCAGTACTTC.

This clone was counted only a few times. The V and J genes are TRBV20-1 and TRBJ2-7; D ambiguous. V dropped 2 bases and J dropped 3 bases, with 5 bases sitting between them. The CDR3 is made up of 11 amino acids. Germline V CDR1 and CDR2: DFQATT, SNEGSKA (reference sequence). The CDR3 loop is CSARLYYEQYF. CDR3 in DNA: TGCAGTGCTAGACTGTACTACGAGCAGTACTTC.

The chain couples TRBV28 to TRBJ1-1; D may be TRBD1 (6 bases). The CDR3 loop spans 14 amino acids. The ends were cut back, 0 bases at V and 4 bases at J, with 9 bases in the middle. Per germline, CDR1 MDHEN and CDR2 SYDVKM. In DNA, the CDR3 is TGTGCCAGCAGTTTATGGGGGGCCAGCACTGAAGCTTTCTTT. Its translation is CASSLWGASTEAFF.

As for this clone: Distinct nucleotide sequences in the sample also encode this CDR3. The genes are TRBV28 and TRBJ1-5; D gene uncertain. CDR1 and CDR2 from the germline V gene are MDHEN and SYDVKM. The germline V and J ends were trimmed by 5 bases and 7 bases, with 6 bases remaining between them. This CDR3 is built from 11 residues. CDR3 loop: CASSLGQPQHF. CDR3 nucleotides: TGTGCCAGCAGTCTCGGGCAGCCCCAGCATTTT.

The chain couples TRBV30 to TRBJ1-2; TRBD1 matches 8 bases. Trimming at V came to 4 bases and at J to 5 bases, leaving 12 bases not matched to a gene. CDR3 size: 15 residues. The germline V gene encodes CDR1 GTSNPN and CDR2 SVGIG (reference sequence). CDR3 sequence: CAWNSLNRGMYGYTF. For the CDR3, the DNA is TGTGCCTGGAACTCTTTAAACAGGGGGATGTATGGCTACACCTTC.

The rearrangement links TRBV13 to TRBJ2-7, with 10 bases aligning to TRBD1. The CDR3 runs to 15 residues. The germline CDR1 and CDR2 sequences are PRHDT and FYEKMQ (reference sequence). The V and J ends lost 3 bases and 2 bases, in that order; junction bases with no gene match: 4. CDR3 DNA sequence: TGTGCCAGCAGCTTTACGGGGACAGGGGCCTACGAGCAGTACTTC. Translation: CASSFTGTGAYEQYF.

This chain uses TRBV7-8 with TRBJ1-1; 7 bases agree with TRBD1. CDR1 is SGHVS and CDR2 is FQNEAQ in the germline V gene. V was clipped by 5 bases and J by 5 bases; unmatched bases: 2. The CDR3 contains 12 residues. In nucleotides, the CDR3 is TGTGCCAGCAGCCAGGGGGGGACTGAAGCTTTCTTT. This sequence encodes CASSQGGTEAFF.

This sequence joins TRBV27 and TRBJ2-5; possible D gene TRBD1, 6 bases. Germline V lookup: CDR1 MNHEY, CDR2 SMNVEV (reference sequence). Trimming pared 6 bases from V and 2 bases from J, leaving 13 bases between. CDR3 size: 14 residues. The CDR3 reads CASSLGQNQETQYF. The CDR3 bases are TGTGCCAGCAGCCTAGGACAGAATCAAGAGACCCAGTACTTC.

The chain links TRBV5-1 to TRBJ2-2, with 8 positions matching TRBD1. The CDR3 sequence is 15 residues long. Per germline, CDR1 SGHRS and CDR2 YFSETQ. Trimming at V came to 0 bases and at J to 7 bases, leaving 5 bases not matched to a gene. CDR3 loop: CASSLVQGASGELFF. In DNA form, the CDR3 reads TGCGCCAGCAGCTTGGTTCAGGGGGCGAGCGGGGAGCTGTTTTTT.

The chain combines TRBV6-5 with TRBJ2-1, with no clear D. The CDR3 contains 13 residues. The germline V gene encodes CDR1 MNHEY and CDR2 SVGAGI. V was trimmed by 5 bases and J by 6 bases, leaving 11 bases between them. CDR3 nucleotides: TGTGCCAGCAGTGCGGACGTAGTCAATGAGCAGTTCTTC. Translation gives CASSADVVNEQFF.

This clone was observed once. This chain joins TRBV11-3 and TRBJ2-3; TRBD2 agrees at 10 bases. The CDR3 consists of 17 residues. In germline, CDR1 is SGHNT, CDR2 YENEEA. Losses at the gene ends were 1 base for V and 4 bases for J; bases not matched to a gene: 8. The CDR3 sequence: CASSLALGLASPDTQYF. The CDR3 DNA follows: TGTGCCAGCAGCTTAGCTCTGGGACTAGCGAGCCCAGATACGCAGTATTTT.

This clone has a handful of counts. This chain uses TRBV4-1 with TRBJ1-1, with unresolved D. V lost 0 bases, J lost 2 bases, and 13 bases lay in between. Germline CDR1 reads MGHRA; CDR2 reads YSYEKL. The CDR3 totals 16 residues. This CDR3 reads CASSQDRWVSNTEAFF. The DNA of the CDR3 is TGCGCCAGCAGCCAAGATCGATGGGTCAGTAACACTGAAGCTTTCTTT.

Judged by abundance, this clone is medium-sized. The same CDR3 arises from other DNA sequences in this sample as well. The chain is built from TRBV5-1 and TRBJ2-7; no firm D call. The CDR3 covers 14 residues. The V end lost 0 bases, the J end lost 0 bases, and 7 bases lay between the germline ends. Looked up from germline, CDR1 is SGHRS and CDR2 is YFSETQ. CDR3 nucleotide sequence: TGCGCCAGCAGCTTGGCCCAGAGCTCCTACGAGCAGTACTTC. It translates to CASSLAQSSYEQYF.

This chain uses TRBV28 with TRBJ2-5; D remains ambiguous. Trimming removed 1 base at V and 1 base at J, with 4 bases between. CDR3 size: 13 residues. Germline V gene lookup returns CDR1 MDHEN and CDR2 SYDVKM. CDR3 DNA sequence: TGTGCCAGCAGTTTATTGCCCCAAGAGACCCAGTACTTC. Translating gives CASSLLPQETQYF.

The chain joins TRBV4-2 to TRBJ2-2; 7 bases are a match to TRBD1. V lost 8 bases and J lost 9; bases outside the gene matches: 3. The CDR3 consists of 11 residues. From germline, CDR1 is LGHNA and CDR2 YNFKEQ. CDR3: CASLGGRELFF. The CDR3 nucleotides read TGTGCCAGCCTAGGGGGCAGGGAGCTGTTTTTT.

This sequence joins TRBV15 and TRBJ1-1; no clear D. There are 18 residues in the CDR3. V was shortened by 3 bases and J by 3 bases, with 23 bases between the two germline ends. Germline V CDR1 and CDR2: LNHNV, YYDKDF (reference sequence). This CDR3 reads CATSRALVSDRKDTEAFF. CDR3 in DNA: TGTGCCACCAGCAGGGCCCTTGTTTCGGATCGAAAGGACACTGAAGCTTTCTTT.

This chain links TRBV7-9 with TRBJ2-1; possible D gene TRBD2, 6 bases. Germline V gene data show CDR1 as SEHNR and CDR2 as FQNEAQ (reference sequence). V gave up 4 bases and J gave up 7 bases, with 14 bases separating them. The CDR3 runs to 14 residues. CDR3 coding DNA: TGTGCCAGCAGCTGGAGGGCCATTGGGAATGAGCAGTTCTTC. It is translated as CASSWRAIGNEQFF.

The chain recombines TRBV7-9 with TRBJ2-1, with a weak D call TRBD2 (6 bases). Germline V lookup: CDR1 SEHNR, CDR2 FQNEAQ (reference sequence). This CDR3 comprises 15 residues. V was clipped by 5 bases and J by 3 bases, with 14 bases between them. This CDR3 reads CASSDSGSYYNEQFF. CDR3 nucleotides: TGTGCCAGCAGCGATAGCGGCTCATACTACAATGAGCAGTTCTTC.

The chain couples TRBV28 to TRBJ2-3, with TRBD2 matching 9 bases. Germline V gene sequence: CDR1 MDHEN, CDR2 SYDVKM. V dropped 5 bases and J dropped 2; count of bases not matched to a gene: 11. This CDR3 has 17 amino acids. CDR3 in DNA: TGTGCCAGCAGTCCTTTAGCGGGAGAGGGCTTCACAGATACGCAGTATTTT. Encoded protein: CASSPLAGEGFTDTQYF. Filled out from reference TRBV28 and TRBJ2-3, the complete variable domain reads DVKVTQSSRYLVKRTGEKVFLECVQDMDHENMFWYRQDPGLGLRLIYFSYDVKMKEKGDIPEGYSVSREKKERFSLILESASTNQTSMYLCASSPLAGEGFTDTQYFGPGTRLTVL.

This chain connects TRBV4-1 to TRBJ2-7, with a possible D match to TRBD2 (6 bases). Trimming took 6 bases from V and 6 from J, leaving 15 bases between them. CDR3 length: 13 residues. Germline V gene sequence: CDR1 MGHRA, CDR2 YSYEKL. The CDR3 bases are TGCGCCAGCAGTCCCTCCGCGGGGCTCGAGCAGTACTTC. Translating gives CASSPSAGLEQYF.

The rearrangement links TRBV19 to TRBJ1-1, with D possibly being TRBD1 (6 bases). Trimming removed 6 bases at V and 1 base at J, with 6 bases between. Germline assignment: CDR1 LNHDA and CDR2 SQIVND (reference sequence). This CDR3 has 12 amino acids. The CDR3 coding sequence is TGTGCCAGTAGCAGGGGGAACACTGAAGCTTTCTTT. It codes for CASSRGNTEAFF.